The rows below give T cell receptor beta chains drawn from one sample of a study of identical twins. TCRdb re-called the 5' RACE reads with MiXCR, one entry per CDR3 protein. The sample includes roughly 1,500,000 distinct CDR3 sequences, less than 40% seen only once; the top ten take 0.25% to 0.3%. The material sequenced was cord blood. Receptor source: a newborn girl in good health. CDR3s include the opening cysteine and the closing phenylalanine or tryptophan. The order of the fields is clone size, J gene, V gene, D gene, CDR3 protein, CDR3 DNA. A D gene is named only where the DNA matches it firmly. Some rows mark clone size as missing; the rest say once, few, many or name a class of expanded clone.

abundance: NA
j_gene: TRBJ1-2
v_gene: TRBV9
d_gene: TRBD1
CDR3aa: CASSANPRDRGSLSYGYTF
CDR3nt: TGTGCCAGCAGCGCGAACCCCCGGGACAGGGGATCCCTTAGCTATGGCTACACCTTC

abundance: few
j_gene: TRBJ2-3
v_gene: TRBV7-2
d_gene: NA
CDR3aa: CASSPNRDSLLTDTQYF
CDR3nt: TGTGCCAGCAGCCCGAACAGGGATTCCCTACTCACAGATACGCAGTATTTT

abundance: NA
j_gene: TRBJ2-2
v_gene: TRBV6-5
d_gene: TRBD1
CDR3aa: CASSYSEQGPGELFF
CDR3nt: TGTGCCAGCAGTTACAGCGAACAGGGGCCCGGGGAGCTGTTTTTT

abundance: NA
j_gene: TRBJ2-4
v_gene: TRBV11-2
d_gene: NA
CDR3aa: CASSLFRSPIRAKNIQYF
CDR3nt: TGTGCCAGCAGCTTATTCCGCTCACCGATTAGAGCCAAAAACATTCAGTACTTC

abundance: NA
j_gene: TRBJ2-1
v_gene: TRBV2
d_gene: TRBD1
CDR3aa: CASSSDRTNNEQFF
CDR3nt: TGTGCCAGCAGTTCGGACAGGACCAACAATGAGCAGTTCTTC

abundance: few
j_gene: TRBJ2-1
v_gene: TRBV5-1
d_gene: TRBD2
CDR3aa: CASSLELAGHEQFF
CDR3nt: TGCGCCAGCAGCTTGGAACTAGCGGGACATGAGCAGTTCTTC

abundance: few
j_gene: TRBJ1-6
v_gene: TRBV2
d_gene: TRBD1
CDR3aa: CASSEMGQMDSPLHF
CDR3nt: TGTGCCAGCAGTGAAATGGGACAGATGGATTCACCCCTCCACTTT

abundance: NA
j_gene: TRBJ1-6
v_gene: TRBV4-1
d_gene: NA
CDR3aa: CASSANSAAISYNSPLHF
CDR3nt: TGCGCCAGCAGCGCTAATTCAGCTGCCATATCCTATAATTCACCCCTCCACTTT

abundance: few
j_gene: TRBJ1-4
v_gene: TRBV28
d_gene: TRBD1
CDR3aa: CASRPSDRGGEKLFF
CDR3nt: TGTGCCAGCAGACCCTCTGACAGGGGGGGTGAAAAACTGTTTTTT

abundance: few
j_gene: TRBJ2-1
v_gene: TRBV20-1
d_gene: NA
CDR3aa: CSARGDPSSSYNEQFF
CDR3nt: TGCAGTGCTAGAGGGGATCCAAGTAGCTCCTACAATGAGCAGTTCTTC

abundance: NA
j_gene: TRBJ1-1
v_gene: TRBV5-8
d_gene: NA
CDR3aa: CASSFGGIEAFF
CDR3nt: TGTGCCAGCAGCTTCGGGGGAATTGAAGCTTTCTTT

abundance: few
j_gene: TRBJ2-2
v_gene: TRBV14
d_gene: NA
CDR3aa: CASSRHRAGELFF
CDR3nt: TGTGCCAGCAGCCGACACAGGGCCGGGGAGCTGTTTTTT

abundance: NA
j_gene: TRBJ2-4
v_gene: TRBV3-1
d_gene: TRBD1
CDR3aa: CASSPRTGYLAKNIQYF
CDR3nt: TGTGCCAGCAGCCCCCGGACAGGATACTTAGCCAAAAACATTCAGTACTTC

abundance: few
j_gene: TRBJ2-2
v_gene: TRBV20-1
d_gene: TRBD2
CDR3aa: CSARSTSGNTGELFF
CDR3nt: TGCAGTGCTAGATCGACTAGCGGGAACACCGGGGAGCTGTTTTTT

abundance: few
j_gene: TRBJ2-5
v_gene: TRBV20-1
d_gene: NA
CDR3aa: CSARPGGQETQYF
CDR3nt: TGCAGTGCTAGACCCGGGGGCCAAGAGACCCAGTACTTC

abundance: NA
j_gene: TRBJ2-7
v_gene: TRBV28
d_gene: TRBD2
CDR3aa: CASRRGLGTSGHNEQYF
CDR3nt: TGTGCCAGCAGACGTGGACTTGGGACTAGCGGGCACAATGAGCAGTACTTC

abundance: NA
j_gene: TRBJ2-1
v_gene: TRBV29-1
d_gene: TRBD2
CDR3aa: CSSLWASGGHEQFF
CDR3nt: TGCAGCTCACTTTGGGCTAGCGGGGGCCATGAGCAGTTCTTC

abundance: few
j_gene: TRBJ2-7
v_gene: TRBV28
d_gene: NA
CDR3aa: CASTQHPREITHNEQYF
CDR3nt: TGTGCCAGCACCCAACACCCCCGGGAAATCACACACAATGAGCAGTACTTC

abundance: NA
j_gene: TRBJ2-4
v_gene: TRBV20-1
d_gene: TRBD2
CDR3aa: CSARAQWTSGGKLAKNIQYF
CDR3nt: TGCAGTGCTAGAGCCCAATGGACTAGCGGGGGAAAGCTAGCCAAAAACATTCAGTACTTC

abundance: NA
j_gene: TRBJ2-7
v_gene: TRBV3-1
d_gene: TRBD1
CDR3aa: CASSLRPQGSNEQYF
CDR3nt: TGTGCCAGCAGCCTTCGACCACAGGGGTCTAACGAGCAGTACTTC

abundance: few
j_gene: TRBJ2-7
v_gene: TRBV9
d_gene: TRBD2
CDR3aa: CASSTGGTRDYEQYF
CDR3nt: TGTGCCAGCAGCACCGGGGGGACTAGGGACTACGAGCAGTACTTC

abundance: many
j_gene: TRBJ2-6
v_gene: TRBV6-5
d_gene: NA
CDR3aa: CASSVGAGANVLTF
CDR3nt: TGTGCCAGCAGTGTAGGTGCTGGGGCCAACGTCCTGACTTTC